What follows is one T cell receptor beta chain and its context. The CDR3 contains 13 residues. Between the trimmed V and J ends, which lost 0 bases and 4 bases, there was a span of 8 bases. Germline V gene sequence: CDR1 SGHRS, CDR2 YFSETQ. The table came from immunoSEQ multiplex PCR; TCRdb's copy has only in-frame clones and leaves some out. The sample shows roughly 200,000 clones, about 90% of them seen only once. This specimen belongs to a study of control samples from healthy donors and cancer patients. The J gene is TRBJ2-7, the V gene TRBV5-1; D is possibly TRBD1 or TRBD2 (5 bases each). The source material was blood. This TCR was recovered from a man aged 25 to 40 in good health. The CDR3 region has the DNA TGCGCCAGCAGCTTGGTAGAGGGGTACGAGCAGTACTTC. Translation gives CASSLVEGYEQYF. Full variable domain (missing parts from reference TRBV5-1 and TRBJ2-7): KAGVTQTPRYLIKTRGQQVTLSCSPISGHRSVSWYQQTPGQGLQFLFEYFSETQRNKGNFPGRFSGRQFSNSRSEMNVSTLELGDSALYLCASSLVEGYEQYFGPGTRLTVT.